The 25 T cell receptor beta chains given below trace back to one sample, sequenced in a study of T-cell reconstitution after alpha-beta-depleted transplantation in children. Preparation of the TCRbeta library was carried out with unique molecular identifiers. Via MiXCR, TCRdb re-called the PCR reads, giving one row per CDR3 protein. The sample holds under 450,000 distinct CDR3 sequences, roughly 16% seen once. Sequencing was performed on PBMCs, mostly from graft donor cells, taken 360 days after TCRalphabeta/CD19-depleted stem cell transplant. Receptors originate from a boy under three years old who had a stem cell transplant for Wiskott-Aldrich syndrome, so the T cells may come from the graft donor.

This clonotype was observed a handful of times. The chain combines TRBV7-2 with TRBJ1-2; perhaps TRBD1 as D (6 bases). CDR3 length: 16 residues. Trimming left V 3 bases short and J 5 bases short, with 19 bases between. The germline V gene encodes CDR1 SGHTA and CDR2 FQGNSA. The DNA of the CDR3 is TGTGCCAGCAGCTTCCCTAGGGGGGGCGTAAATTATGGCTACACCTTC. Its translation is CASSFPRGGVNYGYTF.

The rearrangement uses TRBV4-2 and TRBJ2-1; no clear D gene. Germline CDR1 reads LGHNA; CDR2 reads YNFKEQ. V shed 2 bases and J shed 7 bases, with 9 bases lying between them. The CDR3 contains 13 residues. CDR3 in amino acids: CASSQNPSNEQFF. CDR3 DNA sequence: TGTGCCAGCAGCCAAAACCCTAGTAATGAGCAGTTCTTC.

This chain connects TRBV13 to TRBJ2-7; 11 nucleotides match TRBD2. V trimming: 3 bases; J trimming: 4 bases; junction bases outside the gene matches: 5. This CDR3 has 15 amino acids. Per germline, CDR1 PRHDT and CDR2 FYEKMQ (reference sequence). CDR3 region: CASSFKVAGGYEQYF. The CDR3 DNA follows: TGTGCCAGCAGCTTTAAGGTAGCGGGAGGGTACGAGCAGTACTTC.

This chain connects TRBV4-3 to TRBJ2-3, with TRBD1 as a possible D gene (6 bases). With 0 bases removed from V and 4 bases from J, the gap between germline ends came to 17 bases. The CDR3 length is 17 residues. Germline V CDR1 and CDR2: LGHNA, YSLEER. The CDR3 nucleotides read TGCGCCAGCAGCCAAGATGGGGGCGGCAGTATCGCAGATACGCAGTATTTT. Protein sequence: CASSQDGGGSIADTQYF.

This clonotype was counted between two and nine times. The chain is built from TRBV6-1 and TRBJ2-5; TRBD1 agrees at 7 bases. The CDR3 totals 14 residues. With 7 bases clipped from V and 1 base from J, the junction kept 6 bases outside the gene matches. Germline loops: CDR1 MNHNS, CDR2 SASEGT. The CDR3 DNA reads TGTGCCAGCATGAAGGGGGCGAGCCAAGAGACCCAGTACTTC. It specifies CASMKGASQETQYF.

CDR3 amino acids: CASSPNLGRGETQYF. CDR3 sequence (DNA): TGCGCCAGCAGCCCAAACCTCGGGAGAGGAGAGACCCAGTACTTC. The chain has TRBV5-1 and TRBJ2-5, with D tentatively TRBD2 (6 bases). The CDR3 has 15 residues. Germline-derived CDR1 and CDR2 are SGHRS and YFSETQ. V lost 4 bases to trimming and J lost 4 bases, with 17 bases between them.

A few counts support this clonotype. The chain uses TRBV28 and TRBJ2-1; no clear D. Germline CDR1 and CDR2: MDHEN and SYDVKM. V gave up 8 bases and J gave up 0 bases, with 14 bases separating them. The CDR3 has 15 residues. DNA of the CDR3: TGTGCCAGCCGAACCCCGGCCCGCTCCTACAATGAGCAGTTCTTC. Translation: CASRTPARSYNEQFF.

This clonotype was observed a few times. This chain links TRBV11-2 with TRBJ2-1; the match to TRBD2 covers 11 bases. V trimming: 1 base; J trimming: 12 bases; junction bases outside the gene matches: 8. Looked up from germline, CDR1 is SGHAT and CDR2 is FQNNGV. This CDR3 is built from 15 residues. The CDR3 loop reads CASSLGLAGPRGQFF. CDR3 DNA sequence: TGTGCCAGCAGCTTAGGACTAGCGGGGCCCCGGGGGCAGTTCTTC.

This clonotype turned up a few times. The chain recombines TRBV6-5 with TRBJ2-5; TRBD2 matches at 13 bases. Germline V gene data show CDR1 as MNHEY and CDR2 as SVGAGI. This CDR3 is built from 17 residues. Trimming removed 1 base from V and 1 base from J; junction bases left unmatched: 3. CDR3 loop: CASSYLLAGGLQETQYF. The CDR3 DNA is TGTGCCAGCAGTTACTTACTAGCGGGAGGGCTCCAAGAGACCCAGTACTTC.

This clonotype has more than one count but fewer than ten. CDR3 residues: CASSPQNEQFF. Here the CDR3 DNA reads TGTGCCAGCTCACCACAAAATGAGCAGTTCTTC. The gene calls are TRBV18 and TRBJ2-1, with unresolved D. CDR1 and CDR2 from the germline V gene are KGHSH and LQKENI. The CDR3 totals 11 residues. The V end lost 1 base, the J end lost 7 bases, and 2 bases lay between the germline ends.

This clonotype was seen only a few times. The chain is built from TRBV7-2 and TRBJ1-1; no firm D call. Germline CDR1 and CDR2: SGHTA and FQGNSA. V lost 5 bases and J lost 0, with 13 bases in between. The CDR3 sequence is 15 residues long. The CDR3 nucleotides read TGTGCCAGCAGCCTCGCTCCGGGGATGAACACTGAAGCTTTCTTT. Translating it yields CASSLAPGMNTEAFF.

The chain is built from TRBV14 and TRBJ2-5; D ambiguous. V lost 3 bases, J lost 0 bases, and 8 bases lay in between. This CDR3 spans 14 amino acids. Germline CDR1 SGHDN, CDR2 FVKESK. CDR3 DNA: TGTGCCAGCAGCCATTGGGCGTACCAAGAGACCCAGTACTTC. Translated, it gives CASSHWAYQETQYF. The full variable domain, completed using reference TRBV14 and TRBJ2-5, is EAGVTQFPSHSVIEKGQTVTLRCDPISGHDNLYWYRRVMGKEIKFLLHFVKESKQDESGMPNNRFLAERTGGTYSTLKVQPAELEDSGVYFCASSHWAYQETQYFGPGTRLLVL.

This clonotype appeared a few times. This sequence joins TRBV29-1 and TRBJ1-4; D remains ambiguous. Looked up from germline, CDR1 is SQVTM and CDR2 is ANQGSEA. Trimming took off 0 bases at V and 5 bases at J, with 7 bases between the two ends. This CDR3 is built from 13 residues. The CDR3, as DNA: TGCAGCGTTGAAGATCGAGGGAATGAAAAACTGTTTTTT. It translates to CSVEDRGNEKLFF.

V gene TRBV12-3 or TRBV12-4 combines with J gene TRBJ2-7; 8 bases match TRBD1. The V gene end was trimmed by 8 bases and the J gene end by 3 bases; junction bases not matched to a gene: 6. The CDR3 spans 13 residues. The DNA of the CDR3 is TGTGCCAGCCAAAGACAGGGGATCTACGAGCAGTACTTC. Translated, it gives CASQRQGIYEQYF.

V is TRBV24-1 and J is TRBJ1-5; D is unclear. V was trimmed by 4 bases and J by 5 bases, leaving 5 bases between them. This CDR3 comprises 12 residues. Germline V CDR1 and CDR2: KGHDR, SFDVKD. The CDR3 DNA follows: TGTGCCACCAGTGACACATATCAGCCCCAGCATTTT. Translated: CATSDTYQPQHF.

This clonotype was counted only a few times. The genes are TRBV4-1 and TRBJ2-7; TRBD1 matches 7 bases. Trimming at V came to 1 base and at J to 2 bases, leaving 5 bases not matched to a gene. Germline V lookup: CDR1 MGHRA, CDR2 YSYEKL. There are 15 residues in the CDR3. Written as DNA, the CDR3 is TGCGCCAGCAGCCAAGTCTACAGGGGAACCTACGAGCAGTACTTC. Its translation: CASSQVYRGTYEQYF.

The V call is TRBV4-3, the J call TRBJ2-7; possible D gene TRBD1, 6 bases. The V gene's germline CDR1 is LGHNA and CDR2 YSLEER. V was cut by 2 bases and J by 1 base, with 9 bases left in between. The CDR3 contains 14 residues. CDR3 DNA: TGCGCCAGCAGCCAAACCGGGACATCCTACGAGCAGTACTTC. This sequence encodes CASSQTGTSYEQYF.

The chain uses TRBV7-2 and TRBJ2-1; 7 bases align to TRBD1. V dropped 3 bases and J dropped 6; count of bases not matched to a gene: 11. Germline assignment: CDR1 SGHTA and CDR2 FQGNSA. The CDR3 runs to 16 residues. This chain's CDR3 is CASSFHAGTAINEQFF. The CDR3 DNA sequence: TGTGCCAGCAGCTTCCATGCCGGGACAGCGATCAATGAGCAGTTCTTC. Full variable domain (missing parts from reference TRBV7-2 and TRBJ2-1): GAGVSQSPSNKVTEKGKDVELRCDPISGHTALYWYRQSLGQGLEFLIYFQGNSAPDKSGLPSDRFSAERTGGSVSTLTIQRTQQEDSAVYLCASSFHAGTAINEQFFGPGTRLTVL.

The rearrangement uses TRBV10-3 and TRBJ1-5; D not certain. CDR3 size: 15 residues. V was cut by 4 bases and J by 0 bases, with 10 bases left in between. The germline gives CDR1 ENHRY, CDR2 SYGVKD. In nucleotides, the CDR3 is TGTGCCATCAGTGCCGAAAGACGTAGCAATCAGCCCCAGCATTTT. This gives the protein CAISAERRSNQPQHF.

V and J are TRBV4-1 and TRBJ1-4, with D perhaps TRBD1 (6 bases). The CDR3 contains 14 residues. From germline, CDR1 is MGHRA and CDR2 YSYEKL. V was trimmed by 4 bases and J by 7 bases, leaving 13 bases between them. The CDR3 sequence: CASSLPGAAEKLFF. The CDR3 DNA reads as TGCGCCAGCAGCCTTCCGGGGGCGGCTGAAAAACTGTTTTTT.

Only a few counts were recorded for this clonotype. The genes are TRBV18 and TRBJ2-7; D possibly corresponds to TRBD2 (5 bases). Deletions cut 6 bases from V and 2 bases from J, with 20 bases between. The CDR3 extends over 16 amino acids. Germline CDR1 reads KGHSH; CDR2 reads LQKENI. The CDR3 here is CASSPFSRGRPYEQYF. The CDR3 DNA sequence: TGTGCCAGCTCCCCGTTCTCCCGGGGTCGACCCTACGAGCAGTACTTC.

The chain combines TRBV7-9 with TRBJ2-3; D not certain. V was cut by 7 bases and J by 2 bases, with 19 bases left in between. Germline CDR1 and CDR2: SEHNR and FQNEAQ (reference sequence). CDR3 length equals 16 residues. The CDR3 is CASTLPAPNYTDTQYF. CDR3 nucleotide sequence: TGTGCCAGCACTCTCCCCGCCCCCAACTACACAGATACGCAGTATTTT.

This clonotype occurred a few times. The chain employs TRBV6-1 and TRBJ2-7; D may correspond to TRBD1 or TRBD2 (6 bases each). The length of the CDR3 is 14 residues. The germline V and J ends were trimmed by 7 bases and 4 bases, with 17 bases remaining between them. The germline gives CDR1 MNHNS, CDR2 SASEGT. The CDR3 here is CASKHRDFFYEQYF. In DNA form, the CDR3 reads TGTGCCAGCAAACACAGGGACTTCTTTTACGAGCAGTACTTC.

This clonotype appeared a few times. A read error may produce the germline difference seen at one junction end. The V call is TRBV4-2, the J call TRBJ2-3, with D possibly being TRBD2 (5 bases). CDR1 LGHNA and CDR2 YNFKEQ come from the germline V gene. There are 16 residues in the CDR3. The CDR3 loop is CASSQDRLGEIDRQYF. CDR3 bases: TGTGCCAGCAGCCAAGATCGCCTCGGGGAAATAGATAGGCAGTATTTT.

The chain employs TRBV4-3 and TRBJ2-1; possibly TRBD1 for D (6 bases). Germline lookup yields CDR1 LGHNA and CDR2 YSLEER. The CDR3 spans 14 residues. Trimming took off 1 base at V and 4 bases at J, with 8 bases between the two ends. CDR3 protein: CASSQGGPYNEQFF. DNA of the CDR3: TGCGCCAGCAGCCAAGGGGGGCCTTACAATGAGCAGTTCTTC.